The next 14 T cell receptor beta chains were all read from a single sample in a study of T cell responses to AZD1222 COVID-19 vaccine. Data came from immunoSEQ multiplex PCR; TCRdb stores just in-frame clones and leaves some out. The table includes 100,000 to 140,000 clones, about 92% detected once. The sequenced sample was peripheral blood, obtained 28 days after the second AZD1222 dose. The receptors derive from an adult who received the AZD1222 COVID-19 vaccine.

The V and J genes are TRBV9 and TRBJ1-2, with TRBD1 as a possible D gene (6 bases). The ends were cut back, 6 bases at V and 3 bases at J, with 9 bases in the middle. In germline, CDR1 is SGDLS, CDR2 YYNGEE. CDR3 size: 12 residues. This CDR3 is CASNKGDYGYTF. The CDR3 coding sequence is TGTGCCAGCAATAAGGGGGACTATGGCTACACCTTC.

The gene calls are TRBV6-6 and TRBJ1-1; tentative D call: TRBD1 (5 bases). V lost 1 base and J lost 8, with 11 bases in between. The CDR3 consists of 13 residues. From germline, CDR1 is MNHNY and CDR2 SVGAGI (reference sequence). The CDR3 loop reads CASSYYQGLEAFF. CDR3 nucleotide sequence: TGTGCCAGCAGTTACTATCAGGGACTCGAAGCTTTCTTT.

This sequence joins TRBV27 and TRBJ2-3, with 8 positions matching TRBD2. In germline, CDR1 is MNHEY, CDR2 SMNVEV (reference sequence). The CDR3 covers 15 residues. V shed 5 bases and J 4 bases; nucleotides not matched to a gene: 8. For the CDR3, the DNA is TGTGCCAGCAGTAGGAGCGGGAGTCCCCCAGATACGCAGTATTTT. It specifies CASSRSGSPPDTQYF.

The chain uses TRBV4-2 and TRBJ2-3; D is unresolved. CDR3 length equals 15 residues. V was shortened by 0 bases and J by 5 bases, with 12 bases between the two germline ends. Germline CDR1 is LGHNA and CDR2 is YNFKEQ. DNA of the CDR3: TGTGCCAGCAGCCAAGACTTAAGGGTGGTAGATACGCAGTATTTT. Its translation: CASSQDLRVVDTQYF.

V gene TRBV11-3 combines with J gene TRBJ2-1; D uncertain. V was cut by 1 base and J by 9 bases, with 7 bases left in between. This CDR3 is built from 12 residues. In germline, CDR1 is SGHNT, CDR2 YENEEA. CDR3 amino acids: CASSLVPGEQFF. The CDR3 DNA reads as TGTGCCAGCAGCTTAGTCCCCGGTGAGCAGTTCTTC.

The chain links TRBV28 to TRBJ2-2; 9 bases are shared with TRBD1. Trimming removed 6 bases from V and 4 bases from J; junction bases left unmatched: 9. In germline, CDR1 is MDHEN, CDR2 SYDVKM. This CDR3 contains 16 residues. The CDR3 nucleotides are TGTGCCAGCAGATTGGGTGGACAGGGGACCACCGGGGAGCTGTTTTTT. The encoded protein is CASRLGGQGTTGELFF.

The V and J genes are TRBV6-5 and TRBJ2-1; a weak D match, TRBD1 (6 bases). The V end lost 0 bases, the J end lost 4 bases, and 13 bases lay between the germline ends. The CDR3 sequence is 16 residues long. Germline values: CDR1 MNHEY, CDR2 SVGAGI. CDR3: CASSYSMDSLYNEQFF. CDR3 nucleotide sequence: TGTGCCAGCAGTTACTCTATGGACAGTCTTTACAATGAGCAGTTCTTC.

The chain links TRBV9 to TRBJ2-7, with 9 nucleotides matching TRBD1. CDR1 and CDR2 (germline): SGDLS, YYNGEE. The CDR3 extends over 17 amino acids. V was clipped by 0 bases and J by 5 bases; unmatched bases: 12. CDR3 protein: CASSVGDRGIGLHEQYF. Here the CDR3 DNA reads TGTGCCAGCAGCGTAGGAGACAGGGGGATCGGGCTTCACGAGCAGTACTTC.

The genes are TRBV10-2 and TRBJ2-3; TRBD2 aligns across 14 bases. Germline-derived CDR1 and CDR2 are WSHSY and SAAADI. The CDR3 is 16 residues long. The ends lost 7 bases at V and 4 bases at J; junction bases unmatched: 7. The CDR3 DNA is TGCGCCAGCACGCGGACTAGCGGGGGGCAGGCAGATACGCAGTATTTT. This gives the protein CASTRTSGGQADTQYF.

The chain employs TRBV30 and TRBJ2-6; 10 nucleotides align to TRBD1. The CDR3 is 15 amino acids. The germline CDR1 and CDR2 sequences are GTSNPN and SVGIG (reference sequence). After removal of 7 bases from V and 1 base from J, the junction contained 4 bases not matched to a gene. The CDR3 DNA is TGTGCCTCGACAGGGGGCGCTTCTGGGGCCAACGTCCTGACTTTC. This gives the protein CASTGGASGANVLTF.

This rearrangement joins TRBV7-9 to TRBJ1-1; D remains unclear. This CDR3 spans 14 amino acids. V gave up 4 bases and J gave up 4 bases, with 13 bases separating them. Per the germline V gene, CDR1 is SEHNR and CDR2 is FQNEAQ (reference sequence). CDR3 nucleotides: TGTGCCAGCAGCTACTCGACAACGAGCACTGAAGCTTTCTTT. It is translated as CASSYSTTSTEAFF.

V is TRBV12-3 or TRBV12-4 and J is TRBJ1-2; D gene unclear. Between the trimmed V and J ends, which lost 2 bases and 5 bases, there was a span of 9 bases. This CDR3 is 13 amino acids long. CDR3 residues: CASSLKAQYGYTF. The CDR3 nucleotides read TGTGCCAGCAGTTTAAAGGCGCAGTATGGCTACACCTTC.

The chain employs TRBV9 and TRBJ1-6; D uncertain. Deletions cut 1 base from V and 8 bases from J, with 19 bases between. Germline V CDR1 and CDR2: SGDLS, YYNGEE. This CDR3 is 17 amino acids long. The CDR3 loop is CASSVRSGKGPDSPLHF. CDR3 bases: TGTGCCAGCAGCGTAAGGAGTGGAAAGGGTCCCGATTCACCCCTCCACTTT.

The chain employs TRBV2 and TRBJ2-2, with D maybe TRBD2 (5 bases). V shed 4 bases and J shed 7 bases, with 16 bases lying between them. This CDR3 contains 15 residues. Germline V gene data show CDR1 as SNHLY and CDR2 as FYNNEI. CDR3 coding DNA: TGTGCCAGCAGTGGAACAGTTCGCGGAGGCGGGGAGCTGTTTTTT. Translating it yields CASSGTVRGGGELFF.